This TCR beta chain was sequenced for a study of cytomegalovirus exposure and HLA in healthy donors. Study-wide results and limits: Within an earlier analysis, most TCR beta V segments proved productive either about 90% or about 30% of the time. Association of a missense DCLRE1C variant with TCR beta V- and J-gene trimming was reported in a later analysis. TRBV6-2, TRBV6-3 and some other V segments were unresolvable in 87-base-pair reads.

The length of the CDR3 is 11 residues. V was cut by 6 bases and J by 7 bases, with 10 bases left in between. From germline, CDR1 is MNHEY and CDR2 SMNVEV (reference sequence). Concerning this clone: Its antigen is not identified.

The PCR made use of 60 Vbeta and 13 Jbeta primers. Sequencing used immunoSEQ multiplex PCR; TCRdb keeps in-frame clones, though not all of them. Found here are around 280,000 clones, roughly 90% of them singletons; the top ten hold approximately 2.2%. The origin of this receptor is a woman aged 18-29 years in good health and CMV-seronegative. The V call is TRBV27, the J call TRBJ2-7, with D tentatively TRBD2 (5 bases). The sequenced sample was PBMCs. The CDR3 is CASRVAQEQYF. CDR3 nucleotides: TGTGCCAGCAGAGTAGCGCAAGAGCAGTACTTC.